The clone carrying this T cell receptor beta chain was recorded only once. This record belongs to a study of shared clonotypes between healthy human individuals. Trimming removed 4 bases from V and 2 bases from J; junction bases left unmatched: 5. The CDR3 is 17 residues long. The germline gives CDR1 SGHTA, CDR2 FQGNSA. Measured with immunoSEQ multiplex PCR; TCRdb has only the in-frame clones, and not every one. The sample holds roughly 410,000 clones; approximately 96% are singletons and the top ten take about 0.34%. The chain is built from TRBV7-2 and TRBJ2-1; 13 bases agree with TRBD2. This receptor was identified in a man aged 30 to 39 in good health. Sequencing input: memory CD8+ T cells sorted from blood. Subset defined: CD45RO+ cells pooled with CCR7-negative TemRA cells. Here the CDR3 reads CASSSPTSGRAYNEQFF. CDR3 sequence (DNA): TGTGCCAGCAGCTCCCCTACTAGCGGGAGGGCCTACAATGAGCAGTTCTTC.